This TCR beta chain was observed in a study of OX40 agonist ivuxolimab in advanced cancers. Study in general: The patients received ivuxolimab by intravenous route every 2 weeks at 0.01 to 10 mg/kg. The dose-escalation cohort had hepatocellular carcinoma, melanoma, renal cell or head and neck cancer. Past anti-PD-1, anti-PD-L1 or anti-CTLA-4 therapy was accepted, and 40% to 50% had received some.

Findings of the study overall: Antigen specificity remained undetermined for the expanded peripheral T cells.

Notes on this clone: The target antigen is unknown.

Produced via immunoSEQ multiplex PCR; TCRdb's table is partial and in-frame only. The table includes 42,000 or so clones, over 65% detected once. Here the sequenced sample was CD4+ or CD8+ T cells sorted from blood, taken in a trial of the OX40 agonist ivuxolimab. The clonotype was recovered from an adult with an advanced solid tumor such as melanoma, head and neck, liver or kidney cancer.

The CDR3 sequence: CASSFGGTGWYEQYF. CDR3 nucleotide sequence: TGTGCCAGCAGCTTCGGCGGGACAGGGTGGTACGAGCAGTACTTC. The rearrangement uses TRBV11-1 and TRBJ2-7; 9 bases agree with TRBD1. V trimming: 3 bases; J trimming: 4 bases; junction bases outside the gene matches: 7. The CDR3 totals 15 residues. The germline V gene encodes CDR1 SGHAT and CDR2 FQDESV (reference sequence). Filled out from reference TRBV11-1 and TRBJ2-7, the complete variable domain reads EAEVAQSPRYKITEKSQAVAFWCDPISGHATLYWYRQILGQGPELLVQFQDESVVDDSQLPKDRFSAERLKGVDSTLKIQPAELGDSAMYLCASSFGGTGWYEQYFGPGTRLTVT.